These 24 T cell receptor beta chains were sequenced from one sample in a study of cytomegalovirus exposure and HLA in healthy donors. The study ran its PCR with 60 Vbeta and 13 Jbeta primers. TCRdb's table, derived via immunoSEQ multiplex PCR, lists solely in-frame clones and lacks some. The sample holds about 43,000 clones, approximately 77% seen once. Input material: PBMCs. All receptors come from a man younger than 45 in good health and CMV-seronegative.

The J gene is TRBJ2-7, the V gene TRBV4-3, with 12 bases identical to TRBD2. The trim removed 0 bases at V and 1 base at J, leaving 10 bases unmatched. The CDR3 totals 19 residues. Germline V gene data show CDR1 as LGHNA and CDR2 as YSLEER. The CDR3, as DNA: TGCGCCAGCAGCCAAGAAAGACTAGCGGGAGTACAAGCGTCCTACGAGCAGTACTTC. It translates to CASSQERLAGVQASYEQYF.

This clone has just one count. This chain joins TRBV4-1 and TRBJ1-2, with D hard to call. Trimming took 4 bases from V and 0 from J, leaving 6 bases between them. CDR3 length equals 13 residues. CDR1 and CDR2 from the germline V gene are MGHRA and YSYEKL. The DNA of the CDR3 is TGCGCCAGCAGCCCCCAGGCTAACTATGGCTACACCTTC. This sequence encodes CASSPQANYGYTF.

The chain is built from TRBV2 and TRBJ2-7; maybe TRBD2 (6 bases). CDR1 and CDR2 from the germline V gene are SNHLY and FYNNEI. This CDR3 has 14 residues. Trimming took 4 bases from V and 3 from J, leaving 13 bases between them. The chain's CDR3 is CASSGALADYEQYF. CDR3 sequence (DNA): TGTGCCAGCAGTGGGGCGTTAGCGGACTACGAGCAGTACTTC.

The chain carries TRBV11-2 and TRBJ2-1; D is possibly TRBD2 (5 bases). V lost 0 bases and J lost 9, with 18 bases in between. This CDR3 contains 16 residues. From germline, CDR1 is SGHAT and CDR2 FQNNGV. The CDR3 region has the DNA TGTGCCAGCAGCTTAGATGGCCGGGCGCGGGCGGGTGAGCAGTTCTTC. Translating gives CASSLDGRARAGEQFF.

The CDR3 DNA reads TGTGCCAGCAGCCGGACAGGGGAAAACATTCAGTACTTC. Its protein is CASSRTGENIQYF. The chain uses TRBV28 and TRBJ2-4, with 9 bases that match TRBD1. Germline values: CDR1 MDHEN, CDR2 SYDVKM. V lost 6 bases and J lost 5; bases outside the gene matches: 2. The CDR3 contains 13 residues.

This clone was detected only a few times. The chain recombines TRBV7-2 with TRBJ2-2; 8 nucleotides align to TRBD2. V trimming: 1 base; J trimming: 1 base; junction bases outside the gene matches: 8. This CDR3 contains 18 residues. Germline V gene lookup returns CDR1 SGHTA and CDR2 FQGNSA. DNA for the CDR3: TGTGCCAGCAGCTTAGTGGGGGGGGGACTAGGGAACACCGGGGAGCTGTTTTTT. This translates into CASSLVGGGLGNTGELFF.

This clone was picked up one time. CDR3 sequence (DNA): TGCGCCAGCAGCCGCGGACGGGACTCTGGGGCCAACGTCCTGACTTTC. Its translation is CASSRGRDSGANVLTF. The genes are TRBV4-3 and TRBJ2-6; maybe TRBD2 (5 bases). The CDR3 is 16 residues long. V lost 4 bases, J lost 0 bases, and 10 bases lay in between. CDR1 and CDR2 (germline): LGHNA, YSLEER.

This clone was seen a single time. The chain uses TRBV28 and TRBJ2-5, with D perhaps matching TRBD2 (6 bases). The J call may be faulty, since TRBJ2-7 better matches the DNA end. Germline CDR1 and CDR2: MDHEN and SYDVKM. The CDR3 consists of 13 residues. CDR3 residues: CASRGGISYEQYF. As DNA, the CDR3 is TGTGCCAGCAGAGGCGGGATATCCTACGAGCAGTACTTC.

The chain uses TRBV30 and TRBJ1-5; D uncertain. Germline V gene sequence: CDR1 GTSNPN, CDR2 SVGIG (reference sequence). V gave up 2 bases and J gave up 4 bases, with 9 bases separating them. The CDR3 sequence is 13 residues long. The CDR3 DNA is TGTGCCTGGAGTTATGGGGAGAATCAGCCCCAGCATTTT. Translating it yields CAWSYGENQPQHF.

The chain has TRBV7-9 and TRBJ1-2; D ambiguous. V gave up 5 bases and J gave up 7 bases, with 17 bases separating them. Per the germline V gene, CDR1 is SEHNR and CDR2 is FQNEAQ (reference sequence). This CDR3 comprises 14 residues. The CDR3 nucleotides are TGTGCCAGCAGCCTCCTCCAGAGCGTTGGTGGCTACACCTTC. This codes for CASSLLQSVGGYTF.

The gene calls are TRBV28 and TRBJ1-2; 9 bases are a match to TRBD1. J gave up 5 bases and V 6 bases, and 4 bases lay outside the gene matches. Germline values: CDR1 MDHEN, CDR2 SYDVKM. The CDR3 has 13 amino acids. CDR3 bases: TGTGCCAGCAGAGAACAGGGGGCATATGGCTACACCTTC. It yields the protein CASREQGAYGYTF.

The rearrangement uses TRBV5-1 and TRBJ1-3; 8 bases are shared with TRBD1. This CDR3 comprises 18 residues. The germline V gene has CDR1 SGHRS and CDR2 YFSETQ. V shed 0 bases, J shed 0 bases, and the junction held 8 bases outside the gene matches. Here the CDR3 reads CASSLELRQGLSGNTIYF. The CDR3 region has the DNA TGCGCCAGCAGCTTGGAGCTACGACAGGGGCTCTCTGGAAACACCATATATTTT.

V is TRBV7-2 and J is TRBJ2-6; D is unclear. Germline V gene sequence: CDR1 SGHTA, CDR2 FQGNSA. The V and J ends lost 1 base and 0 bases respectively, with 16 bases between them. The length of the CDR3 is 19 residues. The CDR3 loop is CASSLGITVRVSGANVLTF. CDR3 DNA sequence: TGTGCCAGCAGCTTAGGTATTACAGTTCGCGTCTCTGGGGCCAACGTCCTGACTTTC. Looking up the rest from reference TRBV7-2 and TRBJ2-6 gives the full variable domain: GAGVSQSPSNKVTEKGKDVELRCDPISGHTALYWYRQSLGQGLEFLIYFQGNSAPDKSGLPSDRFSAERTGGSVSTLTIQRTQQEDSAVYLCASSLGITVRVSGANVLTFGAGSRLTVL.

DNA for the CDR3: TGTGCCAGCAGTATACCAGGGATTGAGCAGTTCTTC. This gives the protein CASSIPGIEQFF. The J gene is TRBJ2-1, the V gene TRBV6-6; possible D gene TRBD1, 5 bases. Per the germline V gene, CDR1 is MNHNY and CDR2 is SVGAGI (reference sequence). Trimming cost V 5 bases and J 9 bases, with 11 bases left between them. The CDR3 totals 12 residues.

The sample holds a few counts of this clone. This rearrangement joins TRBV11-2 to TRBJ1-3, with unresolved D. This CDR3 is 13 amino acids long. Between the trimmed V and J ends, which lost 4 bases and 8 bases, there was a span of 12 bases. From germline, CDR1 is SGHAT and CDR2 FQNNGV. Here the CDR3 reads CASSSNVGDTIYF. CDR3 in DNA: TGTGCCAGCAGCTCTAACGTCGGAGACACCATATATTTT.

In this sample, this clone is medium-sized. The J gene is TRBJ1-1, the V gene TRBV6-1, with 7 positions matching TRBD1. This CDR3 has 15 residues. V shed 0 bases and J 8 bases; nucleotides not matched to a gene: 9. Germline CDR1 MNHNS, CDR2 SASEGT. The CDR3 region has the DNA TGTGCCAGCAGTGAAGCGGGACAGCGAGCGGTCGAAGCTTTCTTT. Its translation is CASSEAGQRAVEAFF.

This clone occurred once. The V gene is TRBV2, the J gene TRBJ2-2; 9 bases agree with TRBD1. The germline V gene encodes CDR1 SNHLY and CDR2 FYNNEI. The trim removed 5 bases at V and 13 bases at J, leaving 11 bases unmatched. This CDR3 is built from 14 residues. CDR3: CASSRQGGLEGLFF. In nucleotides, the CDR3 is TGTGCCAGCAGTAGACAGGGGGGCCTAGAGGGGCTGTTTTTT.

V and J are TRBV7-9 and TRBJ1-4; D may be TRBD1 (6 bases). CDR1 and CDR2 from the germline V gene are SEHNR and FQNEAQ (reference sequence). V lost 3 bases and J 6 bases, leaving 14 bases between the germline ends. The CDR3 runs to 15 residues. The CDR3 loop is CASSLGGGEDEKLFF. DNA for the CDR3: TGTGCCAGCAGCTTGGGAGGGGGAGAAGATGAAAAACTGTTTTTT. The variable domain in full, with the rest retrieved from reference TRBV7-9 and TRBJ1-4, is DTGVSQNPRHKITKRGQNVTFRCDPISEHNRLYWYRQTLGQGPEFLTYFQNEAQLEKSRLLSDRFSAERPKGSFSTLEIQRTEQGDSAMYLCASSLGGGEDEKLFFGSGTQLSVL.

The genes are TRBV4-3 and TRBJ2-1; a possible D gene is TRBD2 (5 bases). The CDR3 covers 15 residues. The V end lost 4 bases, the J end lost 1 base, and 11 bases lay between the germline ends. Germline values: CDR1 LGHNA, CDR2 YSLEER. CDR3 in amino acids: CASSPGLGSYNEQFF. CDR3 in DNA: TGCGCCAGCAGCCCTGGACTGGGTTCCTACAATGAGCAGTTCTTC.

The V call is TRBV7-9, the J call TRBJ2-2; TRBD2 agrees at 10 bases. Germline V lookup: CDR1 SEHNR, CDR2 FQNEAQ (reference sequence). This CDR3 has 18 amino acids. V shed 6 bases, J shed 2 bases, and the junction held 12 bases outside the gene matches. As DNA, the CDR3 is TGTGCCAGCAGTCCACCACCGGGACTAGCGCTTAACACCGGGGAGCTGTTTTTT. Amino acids: CASSPPPGLALNTGELFF.

On this clone itself: The same CDR3 is also encoded by other DNA sequences in this sample. The chain combines TRBV7-2 with TRBJ2-1; unclear D gene. CDR3 length: 13 residues. Germline-derived CDR1 and CDR2 are SGHTA and FQGNSA. V was trimmed by 4 bases and J by 0 bases, leaving 4 bases between them. This CDR3 reads CASSSFSYNEQFF. CDR3 coding DNA: TGTGCCAGCAGCTCCTTCTCCTACAATGAGCAGTTCTTC.

CDR3 sequence: CASSQVQTGNSYEQFF. The CDR3 DNA sequence: TGCGCCAGCAGCCAAGTTCAAACAGGAAATAGCTATGAGCAGTTCTTC. The J gene is TRBJ2-1, the V gene TRBV4-1, with D maybe TRBD1 (5 bases). This CDR3 has 16 residues. Germline CDR1 and CDR2: MGHRA and YSYEKL. Trimming took 1 base from V and 8 from J, leaving 18 bases between them.

J is TRBJ2-3 and V is TRBV11-2; a weak D match, TRBD2 (6 bases). This CDR3 is 15 amino acids long. Per the germline V gene, CDR1 is SGHAT and CDR2 is FQNNGV. Trimming left V 1 base short and J 1 base short, with 9 bases between. CDR3 nucleotide sequence: TGTGCCAGCAGCTTAGGTAGCGGAGGCACAGATACGCAGTATTTT. This encodes CASSLGSGGTDTQYF.

This clone was observed a handful of times. The chain employs TRBV5-8 and TRBJ2-5; 11 bases align to TRBD1. The DNA end favors TRBJ2-7, so the J call may be wrong. The CDR3 is 15 amino acids. Germline V CDR1 and CDR2: SGHTS, YDEGEE. The CDR3 DNA sequence: TGTGCCAGCAGCTTATGGACAGGGGGCCGCGACGAGCAGTACTTC. Translating gives CASSLWTGGRDEQYF.